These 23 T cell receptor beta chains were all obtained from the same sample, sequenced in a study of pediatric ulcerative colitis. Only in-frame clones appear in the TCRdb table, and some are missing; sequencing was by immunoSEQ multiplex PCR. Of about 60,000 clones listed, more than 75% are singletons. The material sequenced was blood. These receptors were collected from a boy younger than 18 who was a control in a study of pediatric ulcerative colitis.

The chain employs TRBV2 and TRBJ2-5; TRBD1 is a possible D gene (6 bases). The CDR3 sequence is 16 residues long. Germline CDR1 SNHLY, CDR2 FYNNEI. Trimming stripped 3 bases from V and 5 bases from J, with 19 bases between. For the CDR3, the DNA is TGTGCCAGCAGTGACGCCCAGGGGCAATTTGGCGAGACCCAGTACTTC. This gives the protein CASSDAQGQFGETQYF. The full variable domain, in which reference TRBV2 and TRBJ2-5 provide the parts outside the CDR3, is EPEVTQTPSHQVTQMGQEVILRCVPISNHLYFYWYRQILGQKVEFLVSFYNNEISEKSEIFDDQFSVERPDGSNFTLKIRSTKLEDSAMYFCASSDAQGQFGETQYFGPGTRLLVL.

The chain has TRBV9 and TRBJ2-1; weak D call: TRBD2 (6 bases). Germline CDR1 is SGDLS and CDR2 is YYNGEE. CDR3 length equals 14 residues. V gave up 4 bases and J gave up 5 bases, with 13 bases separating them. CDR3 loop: CASSPRTINNEQFF. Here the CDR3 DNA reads TGTGCCAGCAGCCCGCGGACTATAAACAATGAGCAGTTCTTC.

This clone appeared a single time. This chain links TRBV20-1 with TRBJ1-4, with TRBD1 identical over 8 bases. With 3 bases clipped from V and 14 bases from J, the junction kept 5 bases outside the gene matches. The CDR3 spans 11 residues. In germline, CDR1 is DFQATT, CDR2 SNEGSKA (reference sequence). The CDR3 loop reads CSARGDRHLFF. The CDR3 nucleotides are TGCAGTGCTAGGGGGGACAGGCATCTGTTTTTT.

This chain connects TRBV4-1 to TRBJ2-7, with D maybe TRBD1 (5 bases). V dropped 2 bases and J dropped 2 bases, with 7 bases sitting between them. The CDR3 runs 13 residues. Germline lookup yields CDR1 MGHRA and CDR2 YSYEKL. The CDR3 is CASSQKDTYEQYF. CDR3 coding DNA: TGCGCCAGCAGCCAAAAGGACACCTACGAGCAGTACTTC.

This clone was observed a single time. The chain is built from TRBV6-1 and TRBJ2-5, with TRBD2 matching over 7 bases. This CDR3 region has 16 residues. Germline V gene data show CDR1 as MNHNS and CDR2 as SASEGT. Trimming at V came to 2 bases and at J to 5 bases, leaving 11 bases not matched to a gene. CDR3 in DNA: TGTGCCAGCAGTGAATTAGGCGGGAGAGGATGGGAGACCCAGTACTTC. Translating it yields CASSELGGRGWETQYF.

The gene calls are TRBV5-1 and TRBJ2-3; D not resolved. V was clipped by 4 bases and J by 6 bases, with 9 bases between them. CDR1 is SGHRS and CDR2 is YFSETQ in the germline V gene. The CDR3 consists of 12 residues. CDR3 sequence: CASSLLGDTQYF. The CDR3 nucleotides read TGCGCCAGCAGCCTGCTTGGGGATACGCAGTATTTT.

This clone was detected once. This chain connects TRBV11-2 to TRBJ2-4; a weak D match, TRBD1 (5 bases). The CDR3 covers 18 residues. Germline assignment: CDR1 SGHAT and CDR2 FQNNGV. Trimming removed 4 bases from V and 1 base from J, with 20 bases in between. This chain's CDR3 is CASSSLGRSFLAKNIQYF. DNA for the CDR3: TGTGCCAGCAGCTCCTTGGGGCGGAGTTTCCTTGCCAAAAACATTCAGTACTTC.

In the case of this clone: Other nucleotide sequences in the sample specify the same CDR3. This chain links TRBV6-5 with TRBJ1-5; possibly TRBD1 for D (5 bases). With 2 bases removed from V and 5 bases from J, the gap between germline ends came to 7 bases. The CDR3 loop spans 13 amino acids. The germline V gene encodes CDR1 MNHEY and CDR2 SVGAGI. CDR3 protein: CASSYRGDQPQHF. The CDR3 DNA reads TGTGCCAGCAGTTACAGGGGTGATCAGCCCCAGCATTTT.

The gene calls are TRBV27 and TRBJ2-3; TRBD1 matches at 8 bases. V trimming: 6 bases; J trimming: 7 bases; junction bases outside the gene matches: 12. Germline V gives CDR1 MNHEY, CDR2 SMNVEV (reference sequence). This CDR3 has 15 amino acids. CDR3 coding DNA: TGTGCCAGCAGGCCCGGGACAGGTCCATTTTATACGCAGTATTTT. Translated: CASRPGTGPFYTQYF.

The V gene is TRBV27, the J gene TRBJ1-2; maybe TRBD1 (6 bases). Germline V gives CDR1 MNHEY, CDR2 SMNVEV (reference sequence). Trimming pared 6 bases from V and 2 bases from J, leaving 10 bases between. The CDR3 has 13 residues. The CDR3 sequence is CASRSTGNYGYTF. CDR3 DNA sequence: TGTGCCAGCAGATCGACAGGAAACTATGGCTACACCTTC.

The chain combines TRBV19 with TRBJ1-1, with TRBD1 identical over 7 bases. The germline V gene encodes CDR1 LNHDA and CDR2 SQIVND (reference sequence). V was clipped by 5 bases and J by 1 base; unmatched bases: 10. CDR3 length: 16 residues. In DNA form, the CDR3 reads TGTGCCAGTAGTCACCCCCGGACAGGACGGAACACTGAAGCTTTCTTT. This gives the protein CASSHPRTGRNTEAFF.

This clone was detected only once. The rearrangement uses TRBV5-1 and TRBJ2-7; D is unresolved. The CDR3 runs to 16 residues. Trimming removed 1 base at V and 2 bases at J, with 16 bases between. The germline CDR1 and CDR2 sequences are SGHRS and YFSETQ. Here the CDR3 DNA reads TGCGCCAGCAGCTTGCGCGGTCTTAGTCTAACCTACGAGCAGTACTTC. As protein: CASSLRGLSLTYEQYF.

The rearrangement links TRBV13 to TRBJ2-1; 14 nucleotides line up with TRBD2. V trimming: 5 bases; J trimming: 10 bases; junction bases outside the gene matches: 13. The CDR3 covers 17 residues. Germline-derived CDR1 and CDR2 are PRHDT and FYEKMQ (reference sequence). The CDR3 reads CASSPTLGTSGGKEQFF. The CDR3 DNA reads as TGTGCCAGCAGCCCAACCTTAGGGACTAGCGGGGGCAAAGAGCAGTTCTTC.

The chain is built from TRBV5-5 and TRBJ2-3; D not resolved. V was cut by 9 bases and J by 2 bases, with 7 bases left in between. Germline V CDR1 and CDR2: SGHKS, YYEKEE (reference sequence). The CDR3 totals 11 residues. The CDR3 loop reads CATLVTDTQYF. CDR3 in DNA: TGTGCCACCCTTGTCACAGATACGCAGTATTTT.

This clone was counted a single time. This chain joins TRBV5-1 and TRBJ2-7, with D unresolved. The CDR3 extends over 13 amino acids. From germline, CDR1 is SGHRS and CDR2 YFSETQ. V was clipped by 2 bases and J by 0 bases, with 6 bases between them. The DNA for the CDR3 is TGCGCCAGCAGCTTCGACACCTCCTACGAGCAGTACTTC. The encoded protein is CASSFDTSYEQYF.

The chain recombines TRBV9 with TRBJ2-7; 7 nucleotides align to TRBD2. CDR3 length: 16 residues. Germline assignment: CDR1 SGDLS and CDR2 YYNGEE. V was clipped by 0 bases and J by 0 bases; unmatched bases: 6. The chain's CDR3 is CASSVGASGYSYEQYF. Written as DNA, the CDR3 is TGTGCCAGCAGCGTAGGGGCTAGCGGATACTCCTACGAGCAGTACTTC.

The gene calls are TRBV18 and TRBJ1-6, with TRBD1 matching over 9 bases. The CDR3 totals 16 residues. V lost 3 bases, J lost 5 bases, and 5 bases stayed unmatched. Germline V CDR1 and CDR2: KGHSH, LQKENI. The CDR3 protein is CASSPGTGNHNSPLHF. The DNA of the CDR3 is TGTGCCAGCTCACCTGGGACAGGGAACCATAATTCACCCCTCCACTTT.

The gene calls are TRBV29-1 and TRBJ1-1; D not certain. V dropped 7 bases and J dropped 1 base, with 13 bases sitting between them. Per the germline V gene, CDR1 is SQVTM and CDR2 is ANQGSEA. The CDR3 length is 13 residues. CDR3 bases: TGCAGCGCTGCCCGCCTCTGGAACACTGAAGCTTTCTTT. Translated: CSAARLWNTEAFF.

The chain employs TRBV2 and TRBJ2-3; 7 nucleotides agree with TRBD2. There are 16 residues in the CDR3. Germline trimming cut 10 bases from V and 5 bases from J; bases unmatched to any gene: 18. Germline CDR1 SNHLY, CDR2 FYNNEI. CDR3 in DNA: TGTGCCATTCGGGGGGTCCCGGAGGATTCGGAAGATACGCAGTATTTT. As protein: CAIRGVPEDSEDTQYF.

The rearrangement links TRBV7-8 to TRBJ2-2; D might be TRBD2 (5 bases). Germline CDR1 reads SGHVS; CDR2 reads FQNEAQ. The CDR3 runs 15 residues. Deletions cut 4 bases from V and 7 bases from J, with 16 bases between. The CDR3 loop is CASSYGGSFGGELFF. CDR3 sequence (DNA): TGTGCCAGCAGCTACGGAGGCAGTTTTGGCGGGGAGCTGTTTTTT.

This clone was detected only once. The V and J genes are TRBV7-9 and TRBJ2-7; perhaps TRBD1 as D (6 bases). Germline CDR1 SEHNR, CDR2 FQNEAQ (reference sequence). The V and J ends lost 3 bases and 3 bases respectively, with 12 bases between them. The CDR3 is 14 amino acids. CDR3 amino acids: CASSFPDRSYEQYF. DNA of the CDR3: TGTGCCAGCAGCTTCCCTGACAGGAGCTACGAGCAGTACTTC. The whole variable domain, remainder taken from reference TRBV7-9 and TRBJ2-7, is DTGVSQNPRHKITKRGQNVTFRCDPISEHNRLYWYRQTLGQGPEFLTYFQNEAQLEKSRLLSDRFSAERPKGSFSTLEIQRTEQGDSAMYLCASSFPDRSYEQYFGPGTRLTVT.

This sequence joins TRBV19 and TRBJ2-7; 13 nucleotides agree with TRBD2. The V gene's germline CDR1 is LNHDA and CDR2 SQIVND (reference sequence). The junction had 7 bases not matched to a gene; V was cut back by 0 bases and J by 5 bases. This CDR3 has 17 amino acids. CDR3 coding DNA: TGTGCCAGTAGTATAGACCCCCGGACTAGCGGGAGCGACGAGCAGTACTTC. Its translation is CASSIDPRTSGSDEQYF.

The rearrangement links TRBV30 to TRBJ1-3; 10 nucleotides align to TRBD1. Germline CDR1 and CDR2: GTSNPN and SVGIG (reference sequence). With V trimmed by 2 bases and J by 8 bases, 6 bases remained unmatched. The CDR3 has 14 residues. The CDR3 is CAWSPGQGLDTIYF. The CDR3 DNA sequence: TGTGCCTGGAGTCCGGGACAGGGGTTGGACACCATATATTTT.